This T cell receptor beta chain was captured in a study of shared clonotypes between healthy human individuals. Study context: Each donor's CD4 naive and CD4 memory cells filled three plates apiece, CD8 naive two, and CD8 memory one.

General study results and limits: What rarefaction showed was incomplete sorted-subset sequencing despite large depth.

Deep level was the assay's run setting. Profiling relied on immunoSEQ multiplex PCR, and the TCRdb table lists in-frame clones only, not all of them. The sample records about 2.4 million clones, 93% being singletons. Trimming stripped 5 bases from V and 0 bases from J, with 10 bases between. Germline assignment: CDR1 SNHLY and CDR2 FYNNEI. The CDR3 covers 14 residues. Concerning this clone: Antigen specificity is unknown.

The chain employs TRBV2 and TRBJ1-2; D ambiguous. The sequencing input was naive CD4+ T cells from PBMCs. Subset described: CD45RA+ positively selected. This sequence was found in a man younger than 35 in good health. Some clones in this sample may be carry-over from other donors' samples. CDR3 coding DNA: TGTGCCAGCAGTCTCGGCCGAACTAACTATGGCTACACCTTC. Translating gives CASSLGRTNYGYTF.